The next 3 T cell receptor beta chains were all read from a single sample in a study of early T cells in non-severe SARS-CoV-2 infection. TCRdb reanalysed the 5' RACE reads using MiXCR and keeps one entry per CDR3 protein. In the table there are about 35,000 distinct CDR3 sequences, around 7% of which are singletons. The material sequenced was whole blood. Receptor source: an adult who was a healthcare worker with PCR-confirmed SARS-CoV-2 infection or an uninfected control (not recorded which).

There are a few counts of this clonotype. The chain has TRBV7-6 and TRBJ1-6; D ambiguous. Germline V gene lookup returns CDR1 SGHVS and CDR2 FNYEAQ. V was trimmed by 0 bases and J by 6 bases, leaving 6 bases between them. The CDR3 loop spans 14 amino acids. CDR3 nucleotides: TGTGCCAGCAGCTTAGCCGGACTTAATTCACCCCTCCACTTT. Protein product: CASSLAGLNSPLHF.

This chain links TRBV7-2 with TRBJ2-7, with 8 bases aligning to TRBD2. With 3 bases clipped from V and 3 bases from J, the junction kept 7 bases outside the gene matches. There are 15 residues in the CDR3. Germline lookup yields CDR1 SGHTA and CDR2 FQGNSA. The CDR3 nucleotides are TGTGCCAGCAGCTTCCTGGTCCTAGCGGGCTACGAGCAGTACTTC. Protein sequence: CASSFLVLAGYEQYF.

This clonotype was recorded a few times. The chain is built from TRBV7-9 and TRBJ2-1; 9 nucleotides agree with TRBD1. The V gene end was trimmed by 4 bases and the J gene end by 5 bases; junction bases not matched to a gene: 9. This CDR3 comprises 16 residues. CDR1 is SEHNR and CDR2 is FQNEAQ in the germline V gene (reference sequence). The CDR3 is CASSSPGTGPHNEQFF. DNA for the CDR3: TGTGCCAGCAGCTCGCCCGGGACAGGGCCCCACAATGAGCAGTTCTTC. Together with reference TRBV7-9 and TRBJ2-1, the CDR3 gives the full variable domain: DTGVSQNPRHKITKRGQNVTFRCDPISEHNRLYWYRQTLGQGPEFLTYFQNEAQLEKSRLLSDRFSAERPKGSFSTLEIQRTEQGDSAMYLCASSSPGTGPHNEQFFGPGTRLTVL.